The text below deals with one T cell receptor beta chain. In its sample, this clonotype was seen many times. This receptor's antigen is unknown. Nothing much larger sits one base from this clone, and base qualities are not available. A patient counted as having stable hyperthyroidism if there was no progression to ophthalmopathy within 18 months of follow-up. Hyperthyroidism patients were newly diagnosed, with disease duration under 2 months, and aged 18 to 65 years. Patients were excluded if they had other autoimmune diseases, uncontrolled infections, pregnancy or lactation. Clinical symptoms, serum thyroxine, TRAb, thyroid ultrasound and orbital computed tomography were used for diagnosis. Ficoll-Paque density gradient centrifugation was used to isolate PBMCs from 9.5 to 10 ml of fresh peripheral blood. Trizol reagent was used to extract the total RNA, and its quality was then checked on an Agilent 2100 Bioanalyzer.

This entry is derived from a study of Graves' ophthalmopathy and Graves' hyperthyroidism listed by TCRdb under 2018. Context from the whole study: Peripheral blood was collected at initial diagnosis, prior to any treatment. In total, 135 blood samples were TCR-sequenced: 43 ophthalmopathy, some 80 hyperthyroidism and roughly 17 hyperthyroidism-to-ophthalmopathy patients. For training and testing, the 110 or so patients in the discovery cohort were randomly divided in a 7:3 ratio. Once sampling was done, hyperthyroidism patients were given methimazole at a starting dose of 30 mg daily, while ophthalmopathy patients were given high-dose intravenous methylprednisolone. T-cell repertoires of thyroid tissue and blood were compared in more than 5 hyperthyroidism patients. To tell Graves' ophthalmopathy apart from Graves' hyperthyroidism, and to predict which patients would progress to ophthalmopathy, the study relied on TCR beta repertoire signatures. To explore V-J signatures that separate ophthalmopathy from hyperthyroidism, a discovery set of about a hundred patients was enrolled, consisting of more than 40 with ophthalmopathy and some 56 with stable hyperthyroidism. For independent validation, a separate cohort was made up of 18 hyperthyroidism patients plus 17 patients who later progressed from hyperthyroidism to ophthalmopathy. General findings and caveats noted by the study authors: Among expanded thyroid clonotypes with frequency above 0.001, most also showed up in blood, which suggests that blood repertoires may reflect the thyroid immune response. No statistical method was used to set the sample size in advance, and the investigators knew which group each participant was assigned to. Ophthalmopathy was separated from stable hyperthyroidism by the 13-signature model with just under 90% sensitivity and 81% to 84% specificity in cross-validation and with 80%/75% in the test set. In validation, the model predicted ophthalmopathy progression with about 71% sensitivity and roughly 72% specificity; some 13 predicted patients were CT-confirmed with GO in a median of approximately six months.

For repertoire sequencing, TCR beta CDR3 regions were amplified from RNA transcripts. HTBI primers and the Qiagen OneStep RT-PCR kit were used in a first-round RT-PCR, which was followed by a second-round multiplex PCR, size selection and purification. The libraries underwent paired-end sequencing with 100 bp reads on an Illumina HiSeq2000. Per the source publication's procedure: SOAPnuke was used to process the reads, removing any read that contained adapters or uncalled bases, had a mean Phred below 15, or lacked an exact match to the constant primer or identifier. COPE v1.2.5 was used to merge the high-quality paired reads. Unique nucleotide sequences were defined as clonotypes and aligned to IMGT TRB V, D and J references using MiTCR v1.1. The analysis was limited to V-J combinations with a frequency above 0.0001, which together covered about 99% of repertoires. For each V-J combination, a TCR clonal expansion and chaos score was defined as F50 clonal expansion divided by the chaos observed in the TCRdist matrix. Features were reduced by Welch's t-statistics and random forest to more than 10 V-J combinations, which fed a naive Bayes classifier. Thyroid-blood repertoire similarity was quantified with the Morisita-Horn index. The public sequencing data were trimmed at Q25 with fastp and processed into clonotypes with MiXCR by TCRdb, which kept only in-frame beta chains. Merged by CDR3 protein, the rows form single entries marked with the most common genes and DNA. None of the V and J calls come from the authors' own analysis; TCRdb made them. The sample table lists 600,000 to 650,000 distinct CDR3 sequences, over 20% of them with a count of one. The top ten constitute around 6.9% of the sample.

Taken from cysteine to phenylalanine, the CDR3 has 13 residues. Only CDR3 DNA remains: 39 bases, in frame from the first base. CDR1 and CDR2 are drawn from the germline V gene: MNHEY, SVGEGT. V lost 7 bases and J lost 4 bases, and the count of bases not matched to a germline gene is 4. Material: peripheral blood. Here the chain combines TRBV6-2 or TRBV6-3 and TRBJ1-5; 7 central nucleotides agree with TRBD1. The clonotype originates from a woman between 18 and 30 years old with stable Graves' hyperthyroidism. Some clones in this sample may be carry-over from other donors' samples. Donor details come from another sample of the same person, matched by shared clones. The CDR3 loop reads CASKRQGNQPQHF. The nucleotides read TGTGCCAGCAAGAGACAGGGTAATCAGCCCCAGCATTTT.